Listed here is a single T cell receptor beta chain. This specimen comes from a study of blood T cell repertoires in COVID-19. Measured with immunoSEQ multiplex PCR; TCRdb has only the in-frame clones, and not every one. The sample has under 300,000 clones; roughly 80% are singletons. Sequenced input: peripheral blood. The receptor comes from a man in his fifties or sixties who had recovered from COVID-19.

CDR3 region: CASRGLAAETQYF. In DNA, the CDR3 is TGTGCCAGCAGGGGACTAGCGGCAGAGACCCAGTACTTC. The rearrangement links TRBV27 to TRBJ2-5, with TRBD2 identical over 11 bases. The germline V gene encodes CDR1 MNHEY and CDR2 SMNVEV (reference sequence). V was pared by 6 bases and J by 4 bases, with 1 base of the junction left unmatched. The CDR3 contains 13 residues.